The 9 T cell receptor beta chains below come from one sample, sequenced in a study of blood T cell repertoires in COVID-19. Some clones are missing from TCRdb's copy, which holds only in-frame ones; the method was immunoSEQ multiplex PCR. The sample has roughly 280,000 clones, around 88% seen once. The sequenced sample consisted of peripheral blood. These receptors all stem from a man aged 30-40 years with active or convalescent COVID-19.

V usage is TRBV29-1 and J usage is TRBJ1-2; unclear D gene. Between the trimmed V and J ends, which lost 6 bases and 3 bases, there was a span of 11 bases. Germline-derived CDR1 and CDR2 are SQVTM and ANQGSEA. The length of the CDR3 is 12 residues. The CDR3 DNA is TGCAGCGTCGACTACGGGGACTATGGCTACACCTTC. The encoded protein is CSVDYGDYGYTF.

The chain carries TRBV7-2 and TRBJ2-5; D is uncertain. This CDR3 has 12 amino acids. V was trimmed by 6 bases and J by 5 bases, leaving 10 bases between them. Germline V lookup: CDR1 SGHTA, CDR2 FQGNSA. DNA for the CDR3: TGTGCCAGCAGTTCTGACGGGGAGACCCAGTACTTC. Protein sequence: CASSSDGETQYF. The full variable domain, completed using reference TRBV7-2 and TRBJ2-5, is GAGVSQSPSNKVTEKGKDVELRCDPISGHTALYWYRQSLGQGLEFLIYFQGNSAPDKSGLPSDRFSAERTGGSVSTLTIQRTQQEDSAVYLCASSSDGETQYFGPGTRLLVL.

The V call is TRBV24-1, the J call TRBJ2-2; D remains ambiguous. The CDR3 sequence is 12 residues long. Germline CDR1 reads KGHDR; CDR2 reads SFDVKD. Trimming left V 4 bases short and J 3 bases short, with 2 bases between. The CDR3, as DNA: TGTGCCACCAGTGACTACACCGGGGAGCTGTTTTTT. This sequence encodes CATSDYTGELFF.

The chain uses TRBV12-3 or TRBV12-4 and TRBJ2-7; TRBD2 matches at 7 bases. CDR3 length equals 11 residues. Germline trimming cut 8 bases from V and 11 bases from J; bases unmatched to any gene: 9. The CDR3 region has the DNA TGTGCCAGCGGCTCGGGGCTAGCGGAGTACTTC. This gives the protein CASGSGLAEYF.

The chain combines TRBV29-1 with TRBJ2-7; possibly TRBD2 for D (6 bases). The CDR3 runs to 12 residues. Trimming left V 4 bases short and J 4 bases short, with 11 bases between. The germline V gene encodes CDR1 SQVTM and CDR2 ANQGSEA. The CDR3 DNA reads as TGCAGCGTTGGTGTCGGGGGTTACGAGCAGTACTTC. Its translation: CSVGVGGYEQYF.

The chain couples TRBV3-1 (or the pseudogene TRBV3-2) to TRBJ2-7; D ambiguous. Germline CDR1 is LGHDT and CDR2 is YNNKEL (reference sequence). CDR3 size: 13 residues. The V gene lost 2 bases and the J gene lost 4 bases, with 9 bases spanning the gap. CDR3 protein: CASSQFDGYEQYF. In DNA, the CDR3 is TGTGCCAGCAGCCAATTTGACGGGTACGAGCAGTACTTC.

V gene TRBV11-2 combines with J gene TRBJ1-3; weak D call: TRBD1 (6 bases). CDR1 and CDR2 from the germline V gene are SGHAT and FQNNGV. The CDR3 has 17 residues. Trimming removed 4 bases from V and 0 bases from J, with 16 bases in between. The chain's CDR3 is CASSSFGGVNSGNTIYF. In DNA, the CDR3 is TGTGCCAGCAGCTCCTTTGGGGGCGTTAACTCTGGAAACACCATATATTTT.

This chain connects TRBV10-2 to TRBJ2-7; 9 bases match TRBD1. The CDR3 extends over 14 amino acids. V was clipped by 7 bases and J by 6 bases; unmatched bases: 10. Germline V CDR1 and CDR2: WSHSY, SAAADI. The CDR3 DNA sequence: TGCGCCAGCACCTCCGGGACAGGGTATGTCGAGCAGTACTTC. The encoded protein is CASTSGTGYVEQYF.

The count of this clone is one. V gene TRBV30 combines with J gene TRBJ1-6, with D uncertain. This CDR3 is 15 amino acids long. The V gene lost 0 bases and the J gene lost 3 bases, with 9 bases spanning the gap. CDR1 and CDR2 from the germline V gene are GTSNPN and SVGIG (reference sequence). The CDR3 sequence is CAWSVLSVYNSPLHF. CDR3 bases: TGTGCCTGGAGTGTACTCAGCGTCTATAATTCACCCCTCCACTTT.